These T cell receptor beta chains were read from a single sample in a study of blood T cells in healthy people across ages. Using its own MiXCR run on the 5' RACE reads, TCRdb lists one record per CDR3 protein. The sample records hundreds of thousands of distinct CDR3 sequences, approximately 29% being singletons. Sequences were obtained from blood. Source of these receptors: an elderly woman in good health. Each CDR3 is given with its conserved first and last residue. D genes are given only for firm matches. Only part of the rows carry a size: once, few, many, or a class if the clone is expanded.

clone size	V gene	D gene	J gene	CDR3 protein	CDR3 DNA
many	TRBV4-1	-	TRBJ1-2	CASSPLGRDYGYTF	TGCGCCAGCAGCCCCCTAGGTCGGGACTATGGCTACACCTTC
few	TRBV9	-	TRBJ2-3	CASSVEPGGGTDTQYF	TGTGCCAGCAGCGTAGAACCCGGCGGGGGCACAGATACGCAGTATTTT
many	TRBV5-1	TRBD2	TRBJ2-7	CASSRGLAEISYEQYF	TGCGCCAGCAGTCGAGGACTAGCGGAGATCTCCTACGAGCAGTACTTC
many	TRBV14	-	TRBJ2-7	CASSQFNKGYEQYF	TGTGCCAGCAGCCAATTCAACAAGGGCTACGAGCAGTACTTC
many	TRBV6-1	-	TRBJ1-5	CASSVGFPTQPQHF	TGTGCCAGCAGTGTCGGATTTCCTACTCAGCCCCAGCATTTT
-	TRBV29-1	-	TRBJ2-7	CSVEDQDSSYEQYF	TGCAGCGTTGAAGATCAGGACAGCTCCTACGAGCAGTACTTC
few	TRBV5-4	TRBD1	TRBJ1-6	CASSLVGTGVNSPLHF	TGTGCCAGCAGCTTGGTCGGGACAGGGGTTAATTCACCCCTCCACTTT
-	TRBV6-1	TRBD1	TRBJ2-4	CASMGTGIIQYF	TGTGCCAGCATGGGGACAGGGATCATTCAGTACTTC
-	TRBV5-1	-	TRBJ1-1	CASSLRAENTEAFF	TGCGCCAGCAGCTTGCGGGCCGAGAACACTGAAGCTTTCTTT
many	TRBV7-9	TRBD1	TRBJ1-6	CASSLAGQIYNSPLHF	TGTGCCAGCAGCTTAGCGGGACAGATTTATAATTCACCCCTCCACTTT
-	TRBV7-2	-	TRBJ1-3	CASSGPARGSAGNTIYF	TGTGCCAGCAGCGGCCCGGCCCGTGGCAGTGCAGGAAACACCATATATTTT
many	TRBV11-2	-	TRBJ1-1	CASSPRRLGNTEAFF	TGTGCCAGCAGCCCCCGACGGTTGGGTAACACTGAAGCTTTCTTT
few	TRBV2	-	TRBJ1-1	CASRPGMYDTEAFF	TGTGCCAGCAGACCAGGGATGTATGACACTGAAGCTTTCTTT
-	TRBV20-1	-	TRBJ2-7	CSAQAESSYEQYF	TGCAGTGCTCAAGCGGAGAGCTCCTACGAGCAGTACTTC
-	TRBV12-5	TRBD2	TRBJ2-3	CASGSRTSGGPDTQYF	TGTGCTAGTGGTTCCCGGACTAGCGGGGGCCCGGATACGCAGTATTTT
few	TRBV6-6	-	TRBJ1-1	CASSYEGWNTEAFF	TGTGCCAGCAGTTACGAGGGATGGAACACTGAAGCTTTCTTT
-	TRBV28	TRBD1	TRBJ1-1	CASTNSGQRNTEAFF	TGTGCCAGCACCAATTCGGGACAGAGAAACACTGAAGCTTTCTTT
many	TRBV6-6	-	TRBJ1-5	CASSLDPGSQPQHF	TGTGCCAGCAGCCTGGACCCGGGTAGTCAGCCCCAGCATTTT
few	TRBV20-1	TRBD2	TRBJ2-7	CSGDGPSGGEQYF	TGCAGTGGAGACGGCCCCTCGGGAGGCGAGCAGTACTTC
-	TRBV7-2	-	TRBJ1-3	CASSAGVPAFSGNTIYF	TGTGCCAGCAGCGCCGGGGTACCAGCTTTCTCTGGAAACACCATATATTTT
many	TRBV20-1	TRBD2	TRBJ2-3	CSARSLAGESTDTQYF	TGCAGTGCTAGATCACTAGCGGGGGAATCCACAGATACGCAGTATTTT
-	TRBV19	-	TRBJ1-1	CASSAGHANTGAFF	TGTGCCAGTAGTGCGGGACATGCGAACACTGGAGCTTTCTTT
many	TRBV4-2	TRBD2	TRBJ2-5	CASSQPGLAEETQYF	TGTGCCAGCAGCCAGCCGGGACTAGCGGAAGAGACCCAGTACTTC